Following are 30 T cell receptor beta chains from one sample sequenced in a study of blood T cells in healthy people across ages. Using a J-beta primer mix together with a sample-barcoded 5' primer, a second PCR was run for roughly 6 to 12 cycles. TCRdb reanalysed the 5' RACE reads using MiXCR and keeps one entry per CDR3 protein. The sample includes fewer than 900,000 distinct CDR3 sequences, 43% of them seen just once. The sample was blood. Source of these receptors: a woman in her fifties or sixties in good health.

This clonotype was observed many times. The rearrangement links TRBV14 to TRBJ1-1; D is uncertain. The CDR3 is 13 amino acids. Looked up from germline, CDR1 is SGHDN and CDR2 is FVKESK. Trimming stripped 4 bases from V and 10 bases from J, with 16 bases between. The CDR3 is CASSPFDGLGAFF. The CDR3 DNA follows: TGTGCCAGCAGCCCCTTTGATGGGCTCGGAGCTTTCTTT.

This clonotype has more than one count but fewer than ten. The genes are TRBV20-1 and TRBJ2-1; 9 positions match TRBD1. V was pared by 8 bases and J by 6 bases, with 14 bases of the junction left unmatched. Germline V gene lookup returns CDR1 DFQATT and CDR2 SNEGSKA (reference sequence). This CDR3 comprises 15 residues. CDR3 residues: CSSRGTGGPGNEQFF. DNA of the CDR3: TGCAGTTCGCGGGGAACAGGGGGCCCGGGCAATGAGCAGTTCTTC.

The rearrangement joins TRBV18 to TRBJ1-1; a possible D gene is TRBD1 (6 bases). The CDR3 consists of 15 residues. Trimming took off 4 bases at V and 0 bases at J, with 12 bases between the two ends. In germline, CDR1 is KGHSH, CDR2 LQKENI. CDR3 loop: CASSQDRIMNTEAFF. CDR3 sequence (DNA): TGTGCCAGCTCACAAGACAGGATAATGAACACTGAAGCTTTCTTT.

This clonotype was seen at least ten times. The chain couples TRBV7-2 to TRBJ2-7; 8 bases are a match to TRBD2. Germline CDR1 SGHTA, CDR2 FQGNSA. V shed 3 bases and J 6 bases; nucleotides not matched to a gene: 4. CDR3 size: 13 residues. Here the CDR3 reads CASSLASGLEQYF. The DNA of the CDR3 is TGTGCCAGCAGCTTGGCTAGCGGGCTCGAGCAGTACTTC.

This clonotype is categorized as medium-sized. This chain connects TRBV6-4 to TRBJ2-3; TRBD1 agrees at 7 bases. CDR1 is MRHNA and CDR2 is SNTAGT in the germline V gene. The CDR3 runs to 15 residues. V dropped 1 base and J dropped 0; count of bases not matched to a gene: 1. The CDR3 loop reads CASSDWGQSTDTQYF. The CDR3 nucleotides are TGTGCCAGCAGTGACTGGGGACAGAGCACAGATACGCAGTATTTT.

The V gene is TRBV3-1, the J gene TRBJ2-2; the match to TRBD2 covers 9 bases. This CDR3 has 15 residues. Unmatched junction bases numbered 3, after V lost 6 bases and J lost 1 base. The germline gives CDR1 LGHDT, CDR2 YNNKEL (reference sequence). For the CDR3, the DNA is TGTGCCAGCAGGCCGACTAGCGGGAACACCGGGGAGCTGTTTTTT. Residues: CASRPTSGNTGELFF.

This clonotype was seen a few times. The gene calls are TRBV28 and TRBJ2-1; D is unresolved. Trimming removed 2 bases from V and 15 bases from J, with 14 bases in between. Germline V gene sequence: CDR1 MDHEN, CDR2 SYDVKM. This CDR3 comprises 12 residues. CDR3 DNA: TGTGCCAGCAGTTTAAGACTTTCCTCAAGGTTCTTC. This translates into CASSLRLSSRFF.

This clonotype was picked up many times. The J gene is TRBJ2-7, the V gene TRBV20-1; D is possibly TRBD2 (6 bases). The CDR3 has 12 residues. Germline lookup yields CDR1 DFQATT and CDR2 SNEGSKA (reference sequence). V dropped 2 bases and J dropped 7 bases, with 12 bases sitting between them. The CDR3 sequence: CSARQTRGEQYF. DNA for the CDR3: TGCAGTGCTAGACAAACTCGGGGGGAGCAGTACTTC.

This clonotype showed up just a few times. CDR3 residues: CASSLFPGSDTQYF. The CDR3 DNA reads TGTGCCAGCAGTTTATTCCCAGGGTCAGATACGCAGTATTTT. The chain recombines TRBV28 with TRBJ2-3; the D gene is possibly TRBD1 (5 bases). The V and J ends lost 1 base and 4 bases respectively, with 9 bases between them. The CDR3 is 14 amino acids. The germline gives CDR1 MDHEN, CDR2 SYDVKM.

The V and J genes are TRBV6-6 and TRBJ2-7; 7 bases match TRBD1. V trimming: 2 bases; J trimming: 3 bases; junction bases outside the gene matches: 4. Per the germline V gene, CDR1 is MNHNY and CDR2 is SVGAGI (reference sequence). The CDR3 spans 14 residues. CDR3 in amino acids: CASSYGDSNYEQYF. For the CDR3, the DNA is TGTGCCAGCAGTTACGGGGACAGCAACTACGAGCAGTACTTC.

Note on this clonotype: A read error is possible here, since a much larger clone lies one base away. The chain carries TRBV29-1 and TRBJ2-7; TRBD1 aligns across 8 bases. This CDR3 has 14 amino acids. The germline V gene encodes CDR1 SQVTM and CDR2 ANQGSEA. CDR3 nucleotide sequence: TGCAGCGTTGAAAAGACAGGGGACTCCTGCGAGCAGTACTTC. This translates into CSVEKTGDSCEQYF.

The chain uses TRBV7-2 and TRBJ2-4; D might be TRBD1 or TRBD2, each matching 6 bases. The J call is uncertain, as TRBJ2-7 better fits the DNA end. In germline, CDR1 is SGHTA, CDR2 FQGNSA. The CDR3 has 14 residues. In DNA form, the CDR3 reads TGTGCCAGCAGCGCTCGTGGCAGGGGAGGCGAGCAGTACTTC. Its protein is CASSARGRGGEQYF.

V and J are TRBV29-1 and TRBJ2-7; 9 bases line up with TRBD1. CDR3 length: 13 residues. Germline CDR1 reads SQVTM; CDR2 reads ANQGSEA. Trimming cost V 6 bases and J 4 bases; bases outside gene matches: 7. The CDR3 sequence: CSVPGQGVYEQYF. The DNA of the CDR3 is TGCAGCGTCCCGGGACAGGGTGTTTACGAGCAGTACTTC.

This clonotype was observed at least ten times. CDR3 protein: CSARAAGVDTEAFF. For the CDR3, the DNA is TGCAGTGCTAGAGCTGCGGGCGTCGACACTGAAGCTTTCTTT. J is TRBJ1-1 and V is TRBV20-1; D remains ambiguous. V was pared by 1 base and J by 3 bases, with 12 bases between. The CDR3 is 14 residues long. The germline V gene has CDR1 DFQATT and CDR2 SNEGSKA (reference sequence).

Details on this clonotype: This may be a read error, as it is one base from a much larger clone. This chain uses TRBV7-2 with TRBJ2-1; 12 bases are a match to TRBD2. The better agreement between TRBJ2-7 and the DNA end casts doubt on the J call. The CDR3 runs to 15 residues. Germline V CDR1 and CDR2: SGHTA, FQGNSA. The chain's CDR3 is CASSTTSGSLSEQYF. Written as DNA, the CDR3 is TGTGCCAGCAGTACGACTAGCGGGAGTCTTAGCGAGCAGTACTTC.

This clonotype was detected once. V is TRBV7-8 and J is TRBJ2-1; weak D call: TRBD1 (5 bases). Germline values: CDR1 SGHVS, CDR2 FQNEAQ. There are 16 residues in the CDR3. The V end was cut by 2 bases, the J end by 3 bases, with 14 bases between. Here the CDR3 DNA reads TGTGCCAGCAGCTTAAGATTAGGCAGGGTCTACAATGAGCAGTTCTTC. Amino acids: CASSLRLGRVYNEQFF.

CDR3 DNA: TGTGCCAGCAGCCCCGGGCCAGGATATGGTCGCAATGAGCAGTTCTTC. Translated: CASSPGPGYGRNEQFF. The chain couples TRBV7-6 to TRBJ2-1; D ambiguous. Germline CDR1 SGHVS, CDR2 FNYEAQ. The V gene lost 5 bases and the J gene lost 6 bases, with 20 bases spanning the gap. The CDR3 extends over 16 amino acids.

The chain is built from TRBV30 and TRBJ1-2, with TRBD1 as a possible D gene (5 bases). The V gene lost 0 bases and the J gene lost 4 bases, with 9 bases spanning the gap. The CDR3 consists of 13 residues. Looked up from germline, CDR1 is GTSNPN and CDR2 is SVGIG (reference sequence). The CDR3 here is CAWSVGEGYGYTF. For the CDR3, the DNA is TGTGCCTGGAGTGTAGGGGAGGGCTATGGCTACACCTTC.

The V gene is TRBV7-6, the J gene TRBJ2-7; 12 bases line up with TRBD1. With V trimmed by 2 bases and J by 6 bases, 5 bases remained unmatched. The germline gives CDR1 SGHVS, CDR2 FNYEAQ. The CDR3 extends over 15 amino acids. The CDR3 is CASSLRGTGGGEQYF. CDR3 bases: TGTGCCAGCAGCTTAAGGGGGACAGGGGGCGGCGAGCAGTACTTC.

CDR3 in DNA: TGTGCCAGCAGCCTAAACCTAGGGAGAACTAATGAAAAACTGTTTTTT. Encoded protein: CASSLNLGRTNEKLFF. V usage is TRBV4-2 and J usage is TRBJ1-4; D is undetermined. The germline CDR1 and CDR2 sequences are LGHNA and YNFKEQ. This CDR3 is built from 16 residues. V lost 4 bases and J lost 1, with 13 bases in between.

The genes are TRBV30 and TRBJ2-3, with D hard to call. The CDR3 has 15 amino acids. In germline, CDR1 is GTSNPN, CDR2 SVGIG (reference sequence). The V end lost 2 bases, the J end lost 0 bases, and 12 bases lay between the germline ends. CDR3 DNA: TGTGCCTGGAGTCAGCCTGGCCTTAGCACAGATACGCAGTATTTT. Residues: CAWSQPGLSTDTQYF.

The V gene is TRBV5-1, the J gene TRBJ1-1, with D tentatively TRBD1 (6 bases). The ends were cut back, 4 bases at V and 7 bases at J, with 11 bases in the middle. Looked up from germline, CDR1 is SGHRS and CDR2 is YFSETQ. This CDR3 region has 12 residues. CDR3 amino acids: CASSAQDSEAFF. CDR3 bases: TGCGCCAGCAGCGCCCAGGACAGTGAAGCTTTCTTT.

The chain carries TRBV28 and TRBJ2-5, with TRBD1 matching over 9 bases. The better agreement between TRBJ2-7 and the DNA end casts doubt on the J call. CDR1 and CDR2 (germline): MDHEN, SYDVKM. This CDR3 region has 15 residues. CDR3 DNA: TGTGCCAGCAGCCGACGGACAGGGGTAACCTACGAGCAGTACTTC. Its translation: CASSRRTGVTYEQYF.

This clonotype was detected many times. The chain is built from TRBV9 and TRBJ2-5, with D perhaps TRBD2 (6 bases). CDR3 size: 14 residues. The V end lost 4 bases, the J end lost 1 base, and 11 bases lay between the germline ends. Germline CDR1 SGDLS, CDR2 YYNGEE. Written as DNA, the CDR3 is TGTGCCAGCAGCACCCGGGACTCCCAAGAGACCCAGTACTTC. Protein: CASSTRDSQETQYF.

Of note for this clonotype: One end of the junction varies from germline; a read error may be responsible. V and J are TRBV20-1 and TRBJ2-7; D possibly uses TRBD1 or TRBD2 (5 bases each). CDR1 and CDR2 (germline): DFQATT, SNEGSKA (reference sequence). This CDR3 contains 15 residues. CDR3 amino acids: CSTRDHKGRCYEQYF. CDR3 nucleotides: TGCAGTACTAGAGATCATAAGGGGCGCTGCTACGAGCAGTACTTC.

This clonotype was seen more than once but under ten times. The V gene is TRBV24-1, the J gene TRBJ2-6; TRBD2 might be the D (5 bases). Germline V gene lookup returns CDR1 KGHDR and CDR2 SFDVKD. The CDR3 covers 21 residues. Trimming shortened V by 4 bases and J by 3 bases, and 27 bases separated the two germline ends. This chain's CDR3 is CATSEGEDSALALSGANVLTF. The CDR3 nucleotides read TGTGCCACCAGTGAGGGAGAGGACTCGGCTTTGGCTCTGAGTGGGGCCAACGTCCTGACTTTC.

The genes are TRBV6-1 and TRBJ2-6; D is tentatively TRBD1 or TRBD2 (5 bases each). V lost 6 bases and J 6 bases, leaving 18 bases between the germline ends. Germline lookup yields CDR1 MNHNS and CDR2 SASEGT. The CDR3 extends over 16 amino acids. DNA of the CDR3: TGTGCCAGCAGCCCAGGGACGGCCCAGATGGCCAACGTCCTGACTTTC. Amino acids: CASSPGTAQMANVLTF.

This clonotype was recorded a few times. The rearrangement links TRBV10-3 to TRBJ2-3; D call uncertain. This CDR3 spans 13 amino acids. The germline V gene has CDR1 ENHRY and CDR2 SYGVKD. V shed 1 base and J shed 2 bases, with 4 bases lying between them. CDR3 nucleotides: TGTGCCATCAGTGAGTACCTCACAGATACGCAGTATTTT. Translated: CAISEYLTDTQYF.

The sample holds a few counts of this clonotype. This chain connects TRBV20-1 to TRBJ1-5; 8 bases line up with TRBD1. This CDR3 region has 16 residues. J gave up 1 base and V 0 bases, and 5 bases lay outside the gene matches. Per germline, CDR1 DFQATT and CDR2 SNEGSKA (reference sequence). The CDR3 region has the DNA TGCAGTGCTAGAGATCCTCAGGGGGCCAGCAATCAGCCCCAGCATTTT. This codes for CSARDPQGASNQPQHF.

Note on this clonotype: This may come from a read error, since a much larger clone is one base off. The CDR3 loop reads CSVAAGTGSQPQHF. CDR3 DNA sequence: TGCAGCGTGGCCGCCGGGACAGGGAGCCAGCCCCAGCATTTT. The chain joins TRBV29-1 to TRBJ1-5; 9 bases are a match to TRBD1. J was trimmed by 7 bases and V by 6 bases; bases with no gene match: 10. The CDR3 has 14 amino acids. Germline V gene data show CDR1 as SQVTM and CDR2 as ANQGSEA. Complete variable domain (other parts from reference TRBV29-1 and TRBJ1-5): SAVISQKPSRDICQRGTSLTIQCQVDSQVTMMFWYRQQPGQSLTLIATANQGSEATYESGFVIDKFPISRPNLTFSTLTVSNMSPEDSSIYLCSVAAGTGSQPQHFGDGTRLSIL.